The 20 T cell receptor beta chains in this list originate from one sample, sequenced in a study of OX40 agonist ivuxolimab in advanced cancers. The table came from immunoSEQ multiplex PCR; TCRdb's copy has only in-frame clones and leaves some out. The sample shows more than 55,000 clones, more than 65% of them seen only once. The specimen comprised CD4+ or CD8+ T cells sorted from blood, sampled in a trial of the OX40 agonist ivuxolimab. The receptors were gathered from an adult with an advanced solid tumor such as melanoma, head and neck, liver or kidney cancer.

The J gene is TRBJ2-2, the V gene TRBV5-6; 7 bases are a match to TRBD1. Germline lookup yields CDR1 SGHDT and CDR2 YYEEEE. The ends lost 0 bases at V and 1 base at J; junction bases unmatched: 6. The CDR3 runs to 17 residues. DNA of the CDR3: TGTGCCAGCAGCTTGGGGACAGGCAGAAAGAACACCGGGGAGCTGTTTTTT. Protein: CASSLGTGRKNTGELFF.

The chain links TRBV11-2 to TRBJ1-1; D is ambiguous. Per germline, CDR1 SGHAT and CDR2 FQNNGV. The germline V and J ends were trimmed by 1 base and 0 bases, with 3 bases remaining between them. The CDR3 is made up of 13 amino acids. CDR3 DNA sequence: TGTGCCAGCAGCTTAGTGGTGAACACTGAAGCTTTCTTT. Its translation: CASSLVVNTEAFF. Based on the CDR3 plus reference TRBV11-2 and TRBJ1-1, the full variable domain is EAGVAQSPRYKIIEKRQSVAFWCNPISGHATLYWYQQILGQGPKLLIQFQNNGVVDDSQLPKDRFSAERLKGVDSTLKIQPAKLEDSAVYLCASSLVVNTEAFFGQGTRLTVV.

The chain uses TRBV27 and TRBJ2-7; TRBD1 aligns across 9 bases. The germline V gene encodes CDR1 MNHEY and CDR2 SMNVEV (reference sequence). The V gene end was trimmed by 5 bases and the J gene end by 6 bases; junction bases not matched to a gene: 14. CDR3 length: 16 residues. DNA of the CDR3: TGTGCCAGCAGTCCCTCCCCATCGGGACAGGGACGCGAGCAGTACTTC. Translating it yields CASSPSPSGQGREQYF.

CDR3 protein: CAISESTRSEKLFF. The CDR3 DNA is TGTGCCATCAGTGAGTCGACTCGGTCGGAAAAACTGTTTTTT. The chain joins TRBV10-3 to TRBJ1-4, with D unresolved. Trimming removed 0 bases at V and 8 bases at J, with 10 bases between. Germline V gene sequence: CDR1 ENHRY, CDR2 SYGVKD. This CDR3 has 14 amino acids.

J is TRBJ1-5 and V is TRBV28, with 7 bases that match TRBD1. V shed 5 bases, J shed 6 bases, and the junction held 13 bases outside the gene matches. The CDR3 covers 16 residues. The germline CDR1 and CDR2 sequences are MDHEN and SYDVKM. For the CDR3, the DNA is TGTGCCAGCAGTGAGGGAGGGGGCGGTAGCGGTCAGCCCCAGCATTTT. Protein product: CASSEGGGGSGQPQHF.

The chain links TRBV10-1 to TRBJ2-3; 9 bases fit TRBD1. Trimming at V came to 7 bases and at J to 6 bases, leaving 8 bases not matched to a gene. CDR3 length: 14 amino acids. CDR1 WNHNN and CDR2 SYGVQD come from the germline V gene (reference sequence). The CDR3 DNA sequence: TGCGCCAGCATTAACAGGGGGCGGGTGGATACGCAGTATTTT. The encoded protein is CASINRGRVDTQYF.

This sequence joins TRBV2 and TRBJ2-5; D gene uncertain. V lost 9 bases and J 0 bases, leaving 8 bases between the germline ends. CDR3 length: 12 residues. The germline V gene encodes CDR1 SNHLY and CDR2 FYNNEI. This CDR3 is CASNTYQETQYF. CDR3 DNA sequence: TGTGCCAGTAACACGTACCAAGAGACCCAGTACTTC.

The rearrangement joins TRBV28 to TRBJ2-2; 10 positions agree with TRBD2. V lost 6 bases to trimming and J lost 1 base; unmatched junction nucleotides: 2. The CDR3 is 15 amino acids. The germline CDR1 and CDR2 sequences are MDHEN and SYDVKM. The CDR3 sequence is CASSSSGGNTGELFF. CDR3 sequence (DNA): TGTGCCAGCAGCTCTAGCGGGGGGAACACCGGGGAGCTGTTTTTT.

The J gene is TRBJ1-3, the V gene TRBV29-1; D uncertain. This CDR3 spans 12 amino acids. Germline CDR1 SQVTM, CDR2 ANQGSEA. Trimming cost V 6 bases and J 1 base, with 7 bases left between them. CDR3 region: CSVGGSGNTIYF. Written as DNA, the CDR3 is TGCAGCGTGGGTGGGTCTGGAAACACCATATATTTT.

V gene TRBV6-5 combines with J gene TRBJ1-3; D gene uncertain. Per germline, CDR1 MNHEY and CDR2 SVGAGI. V shed 6 bases and J shed 0 bases, with 9 bases lying between them. There are 14 residues in the CDR3. CDR3 DNA: TGTGCCAGCAGCCCGGGAGTCTCTGGAAACACCATATATTTT. Its translation: CASSPGVSGNTIYF.

The V gene is TRBV2, the J gene TRBJ2-1; TRBD2 might be the D (7 bases). Germline assignment: CDR1 SNHLY and CDR2 FYNNEI. The ends were cut back, 2 bases at V and 2 bases at J, with 16 bases in the middle. The CDR3 sequence is 17 residues long. The DNA of the CDR3 is TGTGCCAGCAGTGAAATTATGAGGGGGACTACCTACAATGAGCAGTTCTTC. This encodes CASSEIMRGTTYNEQFF.

This chain joins TRBV9 and TRBJ2-2; 11 bases fit TRBD1. J was trimmed by 5 bases and V by 3 bases; bases with no gene match: 0. This CDR3 has 14 residues. CDR1 is SGDLS and CDR2 is YYNGEE in the germline V gene. The CDR3: CASSGDRGTGELFF. In nucleotides, the CDR3 is TGTGCCAGCAGCGGGGACAGGGGGACCGGGGAGCTGTTTTTT.

The chain couples TRBV6-1 to TRBJ1-1; D not resolved. The CDR3 runs to 15 residues. CDR1 is MNHNS and CDR2 is SASEGT in the germline V gene. V was clipped by 7 bases and J by 6 bases, with 21 bases between them. The CDR3, as DNA: TGTGCCAGCACCCACGGGTCATTAGGAGCTCCTGAAGCTTTCTTT. Protein: CASTHGSLGAPEAFF.

J is TRBJ1-4 and V is TRBV5-5; D is perhaps TRBD1 (5 bases). Germline V gene sequence: CDR1 SGHKS, CDR2 YYEKEE (reference sequence). V was trimmed by 1 base and J by 2 bases, leaving 12 bases between them. This CDR3 comprises 16 residues. In nucleotides, the CDR3 is TGTGCCAGCAGCTTGCTTCCCGGGGGTACTAATGAAAAACTGTTTTTT. Its protein is CASSLLPGGTNEKLFF.

V and J are TRBV12-5 and TRBJ1-2; TRBD1 might be the D (5 bases). The CDR3 loop spans 14 amino acids. CDR1 is LGHNT, CDR2 FRNRAP, per germline. Trimming removed 7 bases at V and 4 bases at J, with 16 bases between. The CDR3 DNA is TGTGCTAGTGCTGGAGGGACGGCAGTCTATGGCTACACCTTC. Translation gives CASAGGTAVYGYTF.

This clone was counted between two and nine times. This chain uses TRBV15 with TRBJ2-7; D gene unclear. Germline V gene data show CDR1 as LNHNV and CDR2 as YYDKDF (reference sequence). The CDR3 sequence is 12 residues long. V was trimmed by 5 bases and J by 5 bases, leaving 10 bases between them. CDR3 sequence reads: CATSQKGNEQYF. The DNA for the CDR3 is TGTGCCACCAGCCAAAAGGGTAACGAGCAGTACTTC.

The J gene is TRBJ1-3, the V gene TRBV19; D remains unclear. In germline, CDR1 is LNHDA, CDR2 SQIVND (reference sequence). The V and J ends lost 10 bases and 0 bases respectively, with 10 bases between them. This CDR3 has 13 residues. CDR3 in DNA: TGTGCCAACATGAGGCTCTCTGGAAACACCATATATTTT. Translation gives CANMRLSGNTIYF.

The chain carries TRBV25-1 and TRBJ2-6, with a tentative D call TRBD2 (6 bases). Trimming stripped 3 bases from V and 0 bases from J, with 15 bases between. The CDR3 spans 18 residues. The V gene's germline CDR1 is MGHDK and CDR2 SYGVNS. The CDR3 bases are TGTGCCAGCAGTGAGGGCGGGGAACTACTCTCTGGGGCCAACGTCCTGACTTTC. Its protein product is CASSEGGELLSGANVLTF.

The chain carries TRBV27 and TRBJ2-1, with D hard to call. Per the germline V gene, CDR1 is MNHEY and CDR2 is SMNVEV (reference sequence). V was trimmed by 3 bases and J by 7 bases, leaving 10 bases between them. The CDR3 is 13 residues long. The CDR3 protein is CASSLGYSNEQFF. CDR3 coding DNA: TGTGCCAGCAGTTTGGGGTACTCTAATGAGCAGTTCTTC.

The J gene is TRBJ1-3, the V gene TRBV7-9; D not certain. Germline values: CDR1 SEHNR, CDR2 FQNEAQ (reference sequence). The CDR3 extends over 16 amino acids. The ends were cut back, 5 bases at V and 0 bases at J, with 14 bases in the middle. CDR3 sequence: CASSGVDGSSGNTIYF. Written as DNA, the CDR3 is TGTGCCAGCAGCGGCGTGGACGGGAGCTCTGGAAACACCATATATTTT.